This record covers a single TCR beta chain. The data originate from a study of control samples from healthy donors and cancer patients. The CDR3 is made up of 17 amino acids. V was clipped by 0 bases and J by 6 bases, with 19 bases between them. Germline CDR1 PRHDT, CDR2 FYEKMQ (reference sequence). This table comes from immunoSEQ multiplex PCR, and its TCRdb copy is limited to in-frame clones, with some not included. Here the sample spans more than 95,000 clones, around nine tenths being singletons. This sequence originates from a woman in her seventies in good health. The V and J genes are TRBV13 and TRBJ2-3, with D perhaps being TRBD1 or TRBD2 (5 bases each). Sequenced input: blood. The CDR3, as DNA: TGTGCCAGCAGCTTAGGCGGACGGGGCTTTCCCGGGGATACGCAGTATTTT. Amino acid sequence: CASSLGGRGFPGDTQYF.